The 13 T cell receptor beta chains listed next were all sequenced from one sample in a study of T cell repertoires in ileal Crohn's disease. Profiling relied on immunoSEQ multiplex PCR, and the TCRdb table lists in-frame clones only, not all of them. The sample lists 1,500 to 2,000 clones, more than 70% occurring once. Time point described: neoterminal ileum biopsy at postoperative endoscopy, about 6 months after surgery. The sequenced sample consisted of ileal tissue. The receptors were sampled from an adult with Crohn's disease.

CDR3 residues: CASSPRGSASYEQYF. For the CDR3, the DNA is TGTGCCAGCAGCCCTAGGGGAAGTGCGTCCTACGAGCAGTACTTC. The gene calls are TRBV7-8 and TRBJ2-7; perhaps TRBD1 as D (5 bases). Trimming shortened V by 5 bases and J by 1 base, and 15 bases separated the two germline ends. CDR3 length equals 15 residues. The V gene's germline CDR1 is SGHVS and CDR2 FQNEAQ.

The genes are TRBV5-4 and TRBJ1-3; a possible D gene is TRBD1 (6 bases). The germline V gene has CDR1 SGHNT and CDR2 YYREEE (reference sequence). V was trimmed by 2 bases and J by 0 bases, leaving 12 bases between them. CDR3 length equals 16 residues. The CDR3 coding sequence is TGTGCCAGCAGCTTTAAAACAGGGAGCTCTGGAAACACCATATATTTT. As protein: CASSFKTGSSGNTIYF.

The chain has TRBV18 and TRBJ2-1, with 7 bases fitting TRBD1. CDR3 length: 14 amino acids. CDR1 is KGHSH, CDR2 LQKENI, per germline. J gave up 8 bases and V 6 bases, and 10 bases lay outside the gene matches. The CDR3 nucleotides read TGTGCCAGCTCGCCGTCAATTCAGGGGGATGAGCAGTTCTTC. Amino acid sequence: CASSPSIQGDEQFF.

The chain uses TRBV19 and TRBJ2-2, with TRBD1 matching 9 bases. This CDR3 has 14 residues. The germline CDR1 and CDR2 sequences are LNHDA and SQIVND (reference sequence). V shed 6 bases and J 4 bases; nucleotides not matched to a gene: 3. The CDR3 is CASRGTGTTGELFF. The CDR3 bases are TGTGCCAGTAGGGGGACAGGGACCACCGGGGAGCTGTTTTTT. Together with reference TRBV19 and TRBJ2-2, the CDR3 gives the full variable domain: DGGITQSPKYLFRKEGQNVTLSCEQNLNHDAMYWYRQDPGQGLRLIYYSQIVNDFQKGDIAEGYSVSREKKESFPLTVTSAQKNPTAFYLCASRGTGTTGELFFGEGSRLTVL.

The chain has TRBV6-5 and TRBJ2-7, with 9 bases aligning to TRBD2. The CDR3 extends over 15 amino acids. The V gene end was trimmed by 6 bases and the J gene end by 1 base; junction bases not matched to a gene: 7. The germline V gene has CDR1 MNHEY and CDR2 SVGAGI. In nucleotides, the CDR3 is TGTGCCAGCAGGATCGGGCGGGGGGGGTCCTACGAGCAGTACTTC. Translating it yields CASRIGRGGSYEQYF.

About this clone: The sample has other DNA sequences that encode this CDR3 too. The J gene is TRBJ2-7, the V gene TRBV19; 9 nucleotides line up with TRBD1. From germline, CDR1 is LNHDA and CDR2 SQIVND (reference sequence). The ends lost 3 bases at V and 1 base at J; junction bases unmatched: 1. CDR3 length equals 14 residues. The CDR3 sequence: CASSIDRGSYEQYF. The CDR3 coding sequence is TGTGCCAGTAGTATCGACAGGGGGTCCTACGAGCAGTACTTC.

The table lists this clone with a count of one. This chain links TRBV5-1 with TRBJ1-2, with 7 bases lining up with TRBD1. V was clipped by 4 bases and J by 8 bases; unmatched bases: 5. The CDR3 runs to 12 residues. The V gene's germline CDR1 is SGHRS and CDR2 YFSETQ. The CDR3 loop is CASSPGQWGYTF. The DNA for the CDR3 is TGCGCCAGCAGCCCGGGACAGTGGGGCTACACCTTC.

This clone showed up just a few times. The chain links TRBV5-6 to TRBJ2-3; 9 bases are a match to TRBD1. Looked up from germline, CDR1 is SGHDT and CDR2 is YYEEEE. The CDR3 contains 16 residues. V shed 5 bases and J 1 base; nucleotides not matched to a gene: 8. The CDR3 DNA reads TGTGCCAGCAGGAGAACAGGGGGCAAGGGCACAGATACGCAGTATTTT. Translated, it gives CASRRTGGKGTDTQYF.

V usage is TRBV5-4 and J usage is TRBJ1-6, with D unclear. The CDR3 has 16 residues. The V gene lost 0 bases and the J gene lost 10 bases, with 17 bases spanning the gap. Germline CDR1 is SGHNT and CDR2 is YYREEE (reference sequence). The DNA of the CDR3 is TGTGCCAGCAGCTTGGAAGTCAGCTCCCTAGGATCACCCCTCCACTTT. This sequence encodes CASSLEVSSLGSPLHF.

The CDR3: CASSPSGVEYNEQFF. CDR3 coding DNA: TGCGCCAGCAGCCCCTCAGGGGTTGAGTACAATGAGCAGTTCTTC. The chain carries TRBV5-1 and TRBJ2-1, with D perhaps TRBD1 (6 bases). The CDR3 is 15 residues long. CDR1 is SGHRS, CDR2 YFSETQ, per germline. Deletions cut 4 bases from V and 4 bases from J, with 15 bases between. Complete variable domain (other parts from reference TRBV5-1 and TRBJ2-1): KAGVTQTPRYLIKTRGQQVTLSCSPISGHRSVSWYQQTPGQGLQFLFEYFSETQRNKGNFPGRFSGRQFSNSRSEMNVSTLELGDSALYLCASSPSGVEYNEQFFGPGTRLTVL.

The V call is TRBV18, the J call TRBJ2-7, with 7 positions matching TRBD2. CDR1 and CDR2 (germline): KGHSH, LQKENI. The CDR3 extends over 14 amino acids. Germline trimming cut 6 bases from V and 3 bases from J; bases unmatched to any gene: 8. The CDR3 DNA follows: TGTGCCAGCTCCCGGACTAGTCGGGACTACGAGCAGTACTTC. The encoded protein is CASSRTSRDYEQYF.

This clone was found a few times. The rearrangement uses TRBV4-1 and TRBJ1-2, with 7 bases lining up with TRBD1. Germline values: CDR1 MGHRA, CDR2 YSYEKL. The trim removed 0 bases at V and 1 base at J, leaving 8 bases unmatched. This CDR3 contains 17 residues. CDR3 residues: CASSQDEGANYNYGYTF. The DNA for the CDR3 is TGCGCCAGCAGCCAAGATGAGGGGGCTAATTATAACTATGGCTACACCTTC.

The V call is TRBV2, the J call TRBJ1-4, with 9 bases fitting TRBD1. CDR1 is SNHLY and CDR2 is FYNNEI in the germline V gene. The trim removed 8 bases at V and 8 bases at J, leaving 6 bases unmatched. CDR3 length equals 13 residues. The DNA for the CDR3 is TGTGCCAGCGGTGGACAGGGGTACGAAAAACTGTTTTTT. Amino acids: CASGGQGYEKLFF.